The TCR beta chain under discussion was sequenced for a study of cytomegalovirus exposure and HLA in healthy donors (dated by TCRdb to between 2016 and 2019). Describing the broader study: An earlier analysis of approximately 550 of the donors reported 250 to 350 Gb of sequence data and some 120 million unique TCR beta sequences from roughly 180 million T cells. A few DR-DQ haplotypes were handled as single units for association and clustering because linkage in the cohort was strong. Rather than using new phenotypic data, the later analysis identified candidate immune exposures from TCR beta sequences and from how often those sequences occurred across donors. All discovery cohort repertoires had been generated using a single sequencing platform. Both class I and class II loci were covered by HLA typing, at four-digit resolution. Typing coverage varied by locus: about 620-640 donors for A, B, C, DRB1 and DQB1; roughly 520 for DQA1; around 610 for DPA1; 450 to 480 for DPB1. A later analysis re-examined previously published TCR beta repertoires from more than 600 donors and added high-resolution HLA genotyping to investigate patterns of TCR occurrence. Donor age, sex, ethnicity and CMV serostatus were collected together with the repertoire data. Across around 400 genotyped donors of the cohort, an average of roughly 230,000 unique TCR beta nucleotide sequences per donor were sequenced, and roughly 20% of those sequences were non-productive. In addition to the first cohort of several hundred subjects, a separate validation cohort of under 150 different subjects was used. In a later genetic analysis, genome-wide SNP genotypes for about three fifths of the roughly 670 donors were used, and that subset was treated as a discovery cohort. The study used immunosequencing to profile the T cell repertoires of approximately 640 subjects and linked those repertoires to cytomegalovirus serostatus. Approximately 300 gigabases of sequencing data and 70 million to 95 million unique TCR sequences made up an early release that covered approximately 700 HLA-typed donors. An earlier analysis of around 540 of the donors applied high-throughput TCR beta sequencing to assess whether each TCR beta V gene segment acted as functional or pseudogenic. The study combined high-throughput TCR immunosequencing, statistical association of individual TCRs with disease status, and machine learning to predict cytomegalovirus infection status. The genetic ancestry cluster associated with self-reported Caucasian donors included roughly four fifths of the roughly 400 genotyped donors. The aim of the study was to test whether cataloging public T cell receptors could identify signatures of past pathogen exposure. What the research found in general, with its limitations: A later analysis found that most CMV-associated TCR beta chains appeared HLA-restricted, with HLA associations seemingly driven largely by CMV exposure. A further reported finding was that TCR beta sequences accurately predicted the HLA-A and HLA-B alleles for most subjects in the first cohort. This cohort had only TCR beta chains sequenced, and the lack of alpha or paired-chain data limited which features could be detected. Correlated functional status among segregating V segments might be attributable to linkage disequilibrium, but an unknown experimental factor could not be ruled out. A group of highly shared sequence variants was considered likely to be a technical artifact of the sequencing pipeline. According to a later analysis, parvovirus B19, influenza, CMV and Epstein-Barr virus appeared linked to several top co-occurrence clusters. A total of some 180 TCR beta chains were listed by the study as associated with cytomegalovirus. HLA typing was unavailable for some donors at each locus, so association tests used only the typed subset. Cytomegalovirus status was reported to be diagnosed by the classifier with high specificity and sensitivity in both the original and validation cohorts. According to a later analysis, TCR association rates differed among HLA loci, with DRB1 alleles showing the most associated TCRs and HLA-C alleles showing the fewest. For the cohort, immune exposure information was limited to CMV serostatus. Strong co-occurrence of HLA alleles, especially DR and DQ, made assigning TCR associations to individual alleles difficult. Some IMGT-functional V segments, including TRBV6-2 and TRBV6-3, could not be distinguished by the 87-base-pair reads and were therefore excluded. A later genetic analysis associated a missense DCLRE1C variant with V-gene and J-gene trimming of TCR beta chains, and an independent cohort replicated the association. Most TCR sequences were seen in very few donors, while some public TCRs were found in many individuals. Presence/absence analyses assumed roughly uniform sequencing depth across donors, an assumption that may not hold. In an earlier analysis of some 640 of the donors, most TCR beta V segments were observed in productive rearrangements about 87% or about 30% of the time, broadly matching IMGT annotations. In vitro tests confirmed that a few of the cytomegalovirus-associated TCR beta chains recognize cytomegalovirus antigens. Compared with the roughly 700-donor mean, donors in an Asian-associated ancestry cluster had fewer N-insertions in productive TCRs, according to a later genetic analysis. The authors suggested that the approach could potentially be extended to other disease states and immunological phenotypes. The earlier analysis of 450 to 700 of the donors excluded some 15 rarely observed V segments, including chromosome 9 orphons, because counts were too low. Compared with equally common non-associated chains, HLA-associated TCR beta chains in a later analysis were more clonally expanded and had lower generation probabilities. A later analysis associated about 18,000 TCR beta sequences with specific HLA alleles at a false discovery rate of 0.05.

The cohort was made up of 500 to 850 healthy bone marrow donors. At the time of sampling, all cohort members were nominally healthy, though unrecorded immune exposures were likely present. The donor was CMV seronegative and belonged to the group of more than 300 seronegative cohort members. A peripheral blood sample was provided by each donor, and peripheral blood mononuclear cells were used for TCR beta sequencing. Genomic DNA was extracted from the blood cell samples with the Qiagen DNeasy Blood Extraction Kit. Receptors were amplified or captured by the immunoSEQ multiplex PCR assay. The multiplex PCR relied on a mix of 60 forward primers for TCR Vbeta segments and 13 reverse primers for TCR Jbeta segments. The CDR3 region of rearranged TCR beta genes was amplified from genomic DNA with a multiplex PCR assay. The Illumina HiSeq System was used to sequence the amplified TCR beta libraries as 87-base-pair reads. For the original study's pipeline: In a later analysis, about 80 million unique TCR beta chains were counted across the roughly 610 repertoires, and around 10 million of these chains were shared by at least two donors. A nearest-neighbor algorithm error-corrected the raw reads and collapsed the reads into unique sequences, merging closely related sequences to remove PCR and sequencing errors. To assign V, D and J gene segments, CDR3 sequences were aligned to IMGT reference sequences. Each retained sequence needed at least a six-nucleotide match to both a V gene segment and a J gene segment. A rearrangement was called productive if the CDR3 had no stop codons and remained in frame with V and J, and every other rearrangement was called non-productive. Following IMGT convention, CDR3 was defined as the stretch from the second conserved V-encoded cysteine to the conserved J-encoded phenylalanine. In an earlier analysis of roughly 610 of the donors, sequences lacking an unambiguous match to a single V gene segment were excluded. In an earlier analysis of almost 600 of the donors, a V segment was called functional when productive rearrangements were above 56.7%, and segregating when the standard deviation between donors exceeded 5%. A statistical classification framework was built to diagnose cytomegalovirus status from the catalog of TCR beta chain sequences. In a later analysis, V and J genes were assigned by comparing TCR nucleotide sequences against IMGT/GENE-DB human TR gene sequences. A later analysis assigned CDR3 sequences and most-parsimonious VDJ recombination scenarios with the TCRdist pipeline. A later analysis defined each TCR beta chain by its CDR3 amino acid sequence plus V-gene family, and excluded reads lacking a unique V-gene family. As a way to deal with suspected cross-contamination and a sequencing artifact, a later analysis dropped hundreds of nucleotide sequences that were highly shared and had low generation probability. In a later analysis, a clonal expansion index was calculated for each public chain from normalized within-repertoire ranks of inferred template counts. In a later analysis, generation probabilities were computed using a VDJ recombination model fitted to out-of-frame rearrangements, and the results were checked against IGoR. In a later analysis, hypergeometric tests were used to score TCR-TCR, TCR-HLA and TCR-CMV co-occurrence, with a repertoire-size bias correction applied to TCR pairs. A later analysis estimated false discovery rates by permuting HLA or CMV assignments 20 times. A later analysis grouped co-occurring TCRs with DBSCAN, adding TCRdist sequence similarity when clustering within HLA-allele-positive subsets. Co-occurrence clustering excluded repertoires with fewer than 30,000 or more than 120,000 public chains, plus five with anomalous nucleotide sharing. TCRdb provides this immuneACCESS table in a form limited to in-frame rearrangements. Some clones are lacking; in checked studies, under half of them reflect an unresolved V gene, and why the rest are absent is not known. V, J and clone size derive from that table, while D and trimming were established from the DNA sequence. The table for this sample lists 160,000 or so clones; around 77% of them were counted only once. The ten largest clones represent about 1.6% of the sample.

Reading the germline V gene (reference sequence) gives CDR1 LNHDA and CDR2 SQIVND. Measured from the cysteine to the phenylalanine, the CDR3 is 16 residues long. CDR3 DNA is the only sequence kept; it has 48 bases, read in frame from the first base. Trimming leaves V shorter by 5 bases and J shorter by 6 bases, with the junction holding 8 bases beyond the gene matches. A word on this clone: The target of this receptor is not known. No much larger clone exists at a distance of one base, and base qualities are not known.

The clonotype was recovered from a man between 35 and 55 years old in good health and CMV-seronegative. The chain was built from TRBV19 and TRBJ2-1; the central 12 bases match TRBD2. The material sequenced was PBMCs. The CDR3 has the sequence CASSPMTSGRGNEQFF. At the DNA level, the sequence is TGTGCCAGTAGTCCCATGACTAGCGGGAGAGGCAATGAGCAGTTCTTC.